The 5 T cell receptor beta chains in this list originate from one sample, sequenced in a study of blood T cell repertoires in COVID-19. TCRdb's copy holds only in-frame clones and misses some; the assay was immunoSEQ multiplex PCR. The data show more than 250,000 clones, roughly 84% seen once. Sequencing was carried out using peripheral blood. All receptors come from a man aged 50 to 60 with active or convalescent COVID-19.

This chain connects TRBV28 to TRBJ2-7; 7 positions agree with TRBD1. The V and J ends lost 6 bases and 9 bases, in that order; junction bases with no gene match: 11. The CDR3 spans 13 residues. From germline, CDR1 is MDHEN and CDR2 SYDVKM. This chain's CDR3 is CASSFSDRMGQYF. DNA for the CDR3: TGTGCCAGCAGCTTTTCGGACAGGATGGGGCAGTACTTC.

The chain links TRBV5-1 to TRBJ2-1; TRBD2 matches at 8 bases. V dropped 5 bases and J dropped 6; count of bases not matched to a gene: 7. The CDR3 runs to 14 residues. Germline V gene lookup returns CDR1 SGHRS and CDR2 YFSETQ. The CDR3 sequence is CASSLGTRINEQFF. The DNA for the CDR3 is TGCGCCAGCAGTTTAGGGACTAGGATCAATGAGCAGTTCTTC.

This chain links TRBV27 with TRBJ1-1; TRBD1 agrees at 10 bases. V dropped 2 bases and J dropped 10; count of bases not matched to a gene: 7. Germline-derived CDR1 and CDR2 are MNHEY and SMNVEV (reference sequence). This CDR3 spans 14 amino acids. The CDR3: CASSLRGQGFGAFF. The DNA for the CDR3 is TGTGCCAGCAGTTTAAGGGGACAGGGGTTTGGAGCTTTCTTT.

The genes are TRBV3-1 (or the pseudogene TRBV3-2) and TRBJ1-2; 7 nucleotides match TRBD1. The V and J ends lost 1 base and 2 bases, in that order; junction bases with no gene match: 19. CDR1 and CDR2 (germline): LGHDT, YNNKEL (reference sequence). The CDR3 is made up of 20 amino acids. The CDR3 is CASSQARVPGQPFSNYGYTF. The CDR3 DNA is TGTGCCAGCAGCCAAGCTAGGGTTCCGGGACAGCCTTTTTCCAACTATGGCTACACCTTC.

The rearrangement links TRBV9 to TRBJ2-1, with 9 bases that match TRBD1. Trimming removed 2 bases from V and 9 bases from J; junction bases left unmatched: 9. This CDR3 contains 15 residues. Germline V gives CDR1 SGDLS, CDR2 YYNGEE. This CDR3 reads CASSVTGTGNSEQFF. The CDR3 bases are TGTGCCAGCAGCGTCACCGGGACAGGGAATAGTGAGCAGTTCTTC.